The sequence of this T cell receptor beta chain was determined in a study of blood T cell repertoires in COVID-19. About the research overall: Some COVID-19 samples were acute and others convalescent; all came from the United States, Italy and Spain. T cells, B-cell-depleted T cells, or PBMCs supplied cDNA or gDNA.

Only one count was recorded for this clone. Per the original methods: Reference gene primer amplification in the assay estimated nucleated cell counts. Repertoires were generated with immunoSEQ multiplex PCR, while TCRdb's copy carries only in-frame clones and drops some. Clone size and V and J calls were adopted from that table, with D and trimming inferred from the DNA. The data contain over 15,000 clones, 80% of them seen just once; the ten biggest clones take up more than 9.5%. The V end lost 0 bases, the J end lost 5 bases, and 5 bases lay between the germline ends. The CDR3 runs to 13 residues. Looked up from germline, CDR1 is MNHNS and CDR2 is SASEGT.

The sequencing sample was made of peripheral blood. This TCR derives from an elderly man with acute or convalescent COVID-19. This chain joins TRBV6-1 and TRBJ1-5, with a possible D match to TRBD1 (5 bases). The DNA of the CDR3 is TGTGCCAGCAGTGAAGCGACAGATCAGCCCCAGCATTTT. Encoded protein: CASSEATDQPQHF.